This TCR beta chain comes out of a study of OX40 agonist ivuxolimab in advanced cancers. CDR1 and CDR2 (germline): SGHNT, YENEEA. The CDR3 has 15 residues. V lost 5 bases and J lost 5, with 18 bases in between. Assay: immunoSEQ multiplex PCR; the TCRdb copy retains only in-frame clones and omits some. Among about 76,000 clones listed, about 82% were seen once. Collection of blood occurred at baseline, at cycle 4 day 1, and at cycle 7 day 1. Sequencing was performed on CD4+ or CD8+ T cells sorted from blood, taken in a trial of the OX40 agonist ivuxolimab. The clonotype was recovered from an adult with an advanced solid tumor such as melanoma, head and neck, liver or kidney cancer. V gene TRBV11-3 combines with J gene TRBJ1-1; the D gene is possibly TRBD1 (6 bases). The DNA for the CDR3 is TGTGCCAGCAGCGTGAAGGGGACACTGGGGACTGAAGCTTTCTTT. Residues: CASSVKGTLGTEAFF.